This T cell receptor (beta chain) was observed in a study of shared clonotypes between healthy human individuals. Naive-designated CD8 cells lacked CD45RO, were positively enriched for CCR7, and omitted terminally differentiated effector memory CD45RA+ cells. Clones were sequenced by immunoSEQ multiplex PCR, and TCRdb holds only the in-frame ones, with some missing. Here the sample spans hundreds of thousands of clones, approximately 95% being singletons. CDR1 and CDR2 (germline): SGHAT, FQDESV (reference sequence). V dropped 4 bases and J dropped 1 base, with 10 bases sitting between them. CDR3 length equals 14 residues.

This receptor was taken from a woman aged 25 to 39 in good health. The chain couples TRBV11-1 to TRBJ1-1; D possibly corresponds to TRBD1 (6 bases). Source material: naive CD8+ T cells sorted from blood. CDR3 sequence (DNA): TGTGCCAGCAGCTCCAGGGGTCAGAACACTGAAGCTTTCTTT. Translating it yields CASSSRGQNTEAFF.